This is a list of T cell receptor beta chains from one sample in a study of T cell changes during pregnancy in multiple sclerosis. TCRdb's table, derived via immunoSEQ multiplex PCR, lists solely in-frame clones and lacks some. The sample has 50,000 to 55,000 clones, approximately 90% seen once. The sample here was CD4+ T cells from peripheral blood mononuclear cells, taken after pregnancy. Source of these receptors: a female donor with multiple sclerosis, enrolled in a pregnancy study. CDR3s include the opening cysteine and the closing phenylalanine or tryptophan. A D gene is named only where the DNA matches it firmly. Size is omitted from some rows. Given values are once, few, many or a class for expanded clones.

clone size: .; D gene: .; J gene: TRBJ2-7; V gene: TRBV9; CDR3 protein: CASSVGGEQYF; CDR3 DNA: TGTGCCAGCAGCGTAGGAGGAGAGCAGTACTTC
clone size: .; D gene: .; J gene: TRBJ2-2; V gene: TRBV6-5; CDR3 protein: CASRPLRGELFF; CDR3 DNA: TGTGCCAGCAGGCCTCTAAGAGGGGAGCTGTTTTTT
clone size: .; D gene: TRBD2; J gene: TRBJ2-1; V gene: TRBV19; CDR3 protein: CASKPSGIHNEQFF; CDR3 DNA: TGTGCCAGTAAGCCTAGCGGGATCCACAATGAGCAGTTCTTC
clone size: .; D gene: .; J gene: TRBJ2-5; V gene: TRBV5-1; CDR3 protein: CASSLVTGTSQETQYF; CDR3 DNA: TGCGCCAGCAGCTTGGTTACAGGAACTTCCCAAGAGACCCAGTACTTC
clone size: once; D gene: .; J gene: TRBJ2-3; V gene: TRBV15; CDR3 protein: CATSITAFSDTQYF; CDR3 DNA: TGTGCCACCAGCATCACAGCTTTTTCAGATACGCAGTATTTT
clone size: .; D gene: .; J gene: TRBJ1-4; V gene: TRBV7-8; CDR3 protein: CASSLTPGQNNEKLFF; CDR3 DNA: TGTGCCAGCAGCTTAACCCCGGGACAAAATAATGAAAAACTGTTTTTT
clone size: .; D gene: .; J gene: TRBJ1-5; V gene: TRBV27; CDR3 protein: CASSGGKGGLSTGQPQHF; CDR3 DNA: TGTGCCAGCAGCGGGGGGAAAGGCGGACTGTCAACCGGGCAGCCCCAGCATTTT
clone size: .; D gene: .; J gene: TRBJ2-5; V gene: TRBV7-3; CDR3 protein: CASSLEGSRETQYF; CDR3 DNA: TGTGCCAGCAGCTTAGAGGGTAGTAGAGAGACCCAGTACTTC
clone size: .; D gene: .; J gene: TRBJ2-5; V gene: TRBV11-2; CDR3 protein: CASSQPSGLRAQYF; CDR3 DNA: TGTGCCAGCAGCCAGCCGAGCGGGCTGAGAGCCCAGTACTTC
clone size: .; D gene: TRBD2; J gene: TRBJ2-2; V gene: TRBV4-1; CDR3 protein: CASSLSGLAGVPRGGGELFF; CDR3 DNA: TGCGCCAGCAGCCTCTCCGGACTAGCGGGAGTTCCACGGGGTGGCGGGGAGCTGTTTTTT
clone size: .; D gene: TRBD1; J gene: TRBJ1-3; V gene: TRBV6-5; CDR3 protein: CASSWRGLGNTIYF; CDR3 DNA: TGTGCCAGCAGTTGGAGGGGGCTAGGAAACACCATATATTTT
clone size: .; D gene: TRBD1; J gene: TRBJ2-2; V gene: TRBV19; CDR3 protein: CASRLTGGSGELFF; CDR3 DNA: TGTGCCAGTAGGCTTACAGGGGGCTCCGGGGAGCTGTTTTTT
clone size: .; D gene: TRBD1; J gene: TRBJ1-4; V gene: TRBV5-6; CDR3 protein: CASSIGGAGEKLFF; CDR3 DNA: TGTGCCAGCTCTATAGGGGGCGCGGGAGAAAAACTGTTTTTT
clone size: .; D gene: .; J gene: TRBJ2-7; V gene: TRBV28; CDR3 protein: CASRPSGYEQYF; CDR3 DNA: TGTGCCAGCAGACCGTCAGGGTACGAGCAGTACTTC
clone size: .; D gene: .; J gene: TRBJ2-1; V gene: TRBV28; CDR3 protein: CASSLSPVAGAVNEQFF; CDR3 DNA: TGTGCCAGCAGTTTGTCTCCTGTGGCGGGGGCAGTCAATGAGCAGTTCTTC
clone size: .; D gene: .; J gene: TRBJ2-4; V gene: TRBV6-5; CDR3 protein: CASSYSPRANIQYF; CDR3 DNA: TGTGCCAGCAGTTATAGTCCCAGGGCAAACATTCAGTACTTC
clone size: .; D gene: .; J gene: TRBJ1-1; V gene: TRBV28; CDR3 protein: CASSSGGFTEAFF; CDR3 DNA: TGTGCCAGCAGTTCCGGGGGGTTCACTGAAGCTTTCTTT
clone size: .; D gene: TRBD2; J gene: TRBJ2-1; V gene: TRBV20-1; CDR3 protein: CSARRLAEFF; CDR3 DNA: TGCAGTGCTAGACGACTAGCCGAGTTCTTC
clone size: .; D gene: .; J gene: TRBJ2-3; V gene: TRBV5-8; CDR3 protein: CASSLAQFTDTQYF; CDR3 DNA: TGTGCCAGCAGCTTGGCGCAGTTCACAGATACGCAGTATTTT
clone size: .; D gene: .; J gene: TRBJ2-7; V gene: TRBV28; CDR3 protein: CASSLKLYEQYF; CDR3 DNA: TGTGCCAGCAGTTTGAAGCTCTACGAGCAGTACTTC
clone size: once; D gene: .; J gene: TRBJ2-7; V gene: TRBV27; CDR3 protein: CASSPYTGYEQYF; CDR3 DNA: TGTGCCAGCAGTCCGTATACAGGCTACGAGCAGTACTTC
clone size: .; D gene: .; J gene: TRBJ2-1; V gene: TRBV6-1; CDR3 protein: CASSEGRASYNEQFF; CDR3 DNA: TGTGCCAGCAGTGAAGGGCGGGCATCCTACAATGAGCAGTTCTTC
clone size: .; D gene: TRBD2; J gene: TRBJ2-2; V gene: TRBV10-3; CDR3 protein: CASTPRGGGELFF; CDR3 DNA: TGTGCCTCCACCCCGCGGGGGGGCGGGGAGCTGTTTTTT
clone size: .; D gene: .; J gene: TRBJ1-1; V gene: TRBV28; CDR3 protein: CASRSGGATEAFF; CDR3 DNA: TGTGCCAGCAGGTCCGGGGGGGCAACTGAAGCTTTCTTT
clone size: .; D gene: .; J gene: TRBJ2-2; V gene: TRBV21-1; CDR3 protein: CASSKIPPTGPNTGELFF; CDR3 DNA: TGTGCCAGCAGCAAAATACCGCCGACAGGTCCCAACACCGGGGAGCTGTTTTTT
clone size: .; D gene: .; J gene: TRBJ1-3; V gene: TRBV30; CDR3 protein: CAWRSHTSGNTIYF; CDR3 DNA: TGTGCCTGGAGATCGCACACCTCTGGAAACACCATATATTTT
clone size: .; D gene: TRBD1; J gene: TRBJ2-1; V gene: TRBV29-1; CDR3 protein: CSVTDRGPVGEQFF; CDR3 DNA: TGCAGCGTTACGGACAGGGGGCCTGTAGGTGAGCAGTTCTTC
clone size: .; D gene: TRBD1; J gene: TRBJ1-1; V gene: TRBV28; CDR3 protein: CASSSGTAWNTEAFF; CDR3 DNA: TGTGCCAGCAGTTCTGGGACAGCCTGGAACACTGAAGCTTTCTTT
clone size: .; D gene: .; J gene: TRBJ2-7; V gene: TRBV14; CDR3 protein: CASSKTGYEQYF; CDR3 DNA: TGTGCCAGCAGCAAAACAGGCTACGAGCAGTACTTC